Each of the 28 T cell receptor beta chains below was sequenced from the same sample in a study of beta chain features in type 1 diabetes. Expressed TCRB transcripts got sequenced, as all isolated RNA was reverse transcribed. The assay was immunoSEQ multiplex PCR, and TCRdb's table has in-frame clones only and misses some. The top ten hold 0.023% of the sample, which has under 950,000 clones, roughly 15% seen once. The specimen sequenced was naive CD4+ T cells from blood. The source is a young woman in good health.

The chain carries TRBV19 and TRBJ1-5; weak D call: TRBD1 (6 bases). Trimming removed 6 bases at V and 7 bases at J, with 16 bases between. The CDR3 loop spans 14 amino acids. CDR1 and CDR2 (germline): LNHDA, SQIVND (reference sequence). The CDR3 DNA sequence: TGTGCCAGTAGGTGGGGGACATCGGGACAGCCCCAGCATTTT. It encodes CASRWGTSGQPQHF.

The chain links TRBV5-6 to TRBJ1-2, with D unresolved. Germline CDR1 and CDR2: SGHDT and YYEEEE. The CDR3 extends over 14 amino acids. Trimming removed 2 bases at V and 0 bases at J, with 8 bases between. The CDR3 region is CASSLIGANYGYTF. In DNA, the CDR3 is TGTGCCAGCAGCTTAATCGGGGCTAACTATGGCTACACCTTC.

This clone was counted a few times. The V gene is TRBV28, the J gene TRBJ2-1; TRBD2 matches at 10 bases. This CDR3 comprises 16 residues. Germline trimming cut 2 bases from V and 12 bases from J; bases unmatched to any gene: 13. The germline V gene has CDR1 MDHEN and CDR2 SYDVKM. The DNA for the CDR3 is TGTGCCAGCAGTTTAGAGAGGGCTAGCGGGAGTGATCGGCAGTTCTTC. Its protein product is CASSLERASGSDRQFF.

The chain joins TRBV11-2 to TRBJ1-1; 9 bases are a match to TRBD1. The V gene end was trimmed by 6 bases and the J gene end by 4 bases; junction bases not matched to a gene: 6. Germline CDR1 and CDR2: SGHAT and FQNNGV. The CDR3 consists of 14 residues. CDR3: CASSLDRGRTEAFF. In DNA, the CDR3 is TGTGCCAGCAGTCTGGACAGGGGCCGCACTGAAGCTTTCTTT.

This clone showed up just a few times. This chain joins TRBV28 and TRBJ2-1; D is perhaps TRBD2 (6 bases). The V gene lost 5 bases and the J gene lost 6 bases, with 17 bases spanning the gap. The CDR3 consists of 15 residues. Per the germline V gene, CDR1 is MDHEN and CDR2 is SYDVKM. The CDR3, as DNA: TGTGCCAGCAGTCCCGCTAGCGCCTTAAGCAATGAGCAGTTCTTC. It yields the protein CASSPASALSNEQFF.

This clone was counted only a few times. The CDR3 spells CASSPEGGTLIDTQYF. The CDR3 DNA follows: TGTGCCAGCAGCCCCGAGGGCGGGACATTGATAGATACGCAGTATTTT. V gene TRBV11-2 combines with J gene TRBJ2-3, with D tentatively TRBD1 or TRBD2 (6 bases each). This CDR3 comprises 16 residues. Trimming left V 5 bases short and J 5 bases short, with 20 bases between. CDR1 is SGHAT, CDR2 FQNNGV, per germline.

Note on this clone: This CDR3 is also generated by other DNA sequences in the sample. The CDR3 bases are TGTGCCAGCAGCGTCGGACAGGGGGGATATGGCTACACCTTC. Its protein is CASSVGQGGYGYTF. The chain has TRBV9 and TRBJ1-2, with 10 nucleotides matching TRBD1. The trim removed 2 bases at V and 5 bases at J, leaving 3 bases unmatched. The CDR3 has 14 residues. CDR1 is SGDLS, CDR2 YYNGEE, per germline.

The chain employs TRBV19 and TRBJ2-7, with D unclear. Trimming shortened V by 4 bases and J by 1 base, and 8 bases separated the two germline ends. The germline CDR1 and CDR2 sequences are LNHDA and SQIVND (reference sequence). This CDR3 is 13 amino acids long. The CDR3 protein is CASSTDSSYEQYF. In DNA, the CDR3 is TGTGCCAGTAGTACTGACTCTTCCTACGAGCAGTACTTC.

The chain is built from TRBV4-3 and TRBJ1-2; D is unresolved. CDR1 and CDR2 (germline): LGHNA, YSLEER. This CDR3 is built from 13 residues. V lost 3 bases, J lost 2 bases, and 7 bases lay in between. CDR3 nucleotides: TGCGCCAGCAGCCAGGGTGCCAACTATGGCTACACCTTC. Translation gives CASSQGANYGYTF.

J is TRBJ2-7 and V is TRBV29-1; 10 bases line up with TRBD1. The CDR3 sequence is 15 residues long. The V and J ends lost 4 bases and 6 bases, in that order; junction bases with no gene match: 12. Germline loops: CDR1 SQVTM, CDR2 ANQGSEA. CDR3 residues: CSVVDAGTGVREQYF. The DNA for the CDR3 is TGCAGCGTTGTAGACGCCGGGACAGGGGTCCGCGAGCAGTACTTC.

This clone was detected a few times. The J gene is TRBJ1-4, the V gene TRBV7-9, with D tentatively TRBD1 (5 bases). This CDR3 comprises 15 residues. V lost 7 bases, J lost 8 bases, and 20 bases lay in between. Per germline, CDR1 SEHNR and CDR2 FQNEAQ (reference sequence). This CDR3 reads CASTELIGVQEKLFF. Here the CDR3 DNA reads TGTGCCAGCACCGAGCTTATAGGGGTACAAGAAAAACTGTTTTTT.

The chain has TRBV5-1 and TRBJ2-3, with D possibly matching TRBD2 (6 bases). V was shortened by 3 bases and J by 0 bases, with 11 bases between the two germline ends. The germline V gene has CDR1 SGHRS and CDR2 YFSETQ. The CDR3 contains 15 residues. The CDR3 DNA reads as TGCGCCAGCAGCTCGGAGGGTAAGAGCACAGATACGCAGTATTTT. It specifies CASSSEGKSTDTQYF.

The chain combines TRBV9 with TRBJ2-2; the D is unclear. Germline-derived CDR1 and CDR2 are SGDLS and YYNGEE. The CDR3 spans 13 residues. V dropped 2 bases and J dropped 1 base, with 3 bases sitting between them. The CDR3 DNA reads as TGTGCCAGCAGCGTCTGGAACACCGGGGAGCTGTTTTTT. It yields the protein CASSVWNTGELFF.

V is TRBV18 and J is TRBJ2-7; 8 positions agree with TRBD2. The V gene's germline CDR1 is KGHSH and CDR2 LQKENI. V was pared by 3 bases and J by 0 bases, with 4 bases of the junction left unmatched. CDR3 size: 15 residues. The DNA for the CDR3 is TGTGCCAGCTCACCCCTAAGCGGGAGCTCCTACGAGCAGTACTTC. Amino acid sequence: CASSPLSGSSYEQYF.

This clone was seen only a few times. The chain carries TRBV28 and TRBJ2-3; D tentatively reads TRBD1 or TRBD2 (6 bases each). V dropped 4 bases and J dropped 5 bases, with 16 bases sitting between them. This CDR3 contains 15 residues. CDR1 and CDR2 from the germline V gene are MDHEN and SYDVKM. The CDR3 DNA reads as TGTGCCAGCAGTTGGCAGGGGAGGAAGGGAGATACGCAGTATTTT. Translation gives CASSWQGRKGDTQYF. Using reference TRBV28 and TRBJ2-3 for the parts outside the CDR3, the full variable domain is DVKVTQSSRYLVKRTGEKVFLECVQDMDHENMFWYRQDPGLGLRLIYFSYDVKMKEKGDIPEGYSVSREKKERFSLILESASTNQTSMYLCASSWQGRKGDTQYFGPGTRLTVL.

The chain carries TRBV11-3 and TRBJ2-2; 7 bases fit TRBD1. The CDR3 has 16 residues. The germline gives CDR1 SGHNT, CDR2 YENEEA. V gave up 5 bases and J gave up 4 bases; unmatched junction bases: 10. CDR3: CASSPTGVLRTGELFF. CDR3 in DNA: TGTGCCAGCAGCCCAACAGGGGTGCTTCGCACCGGGGAGCTGTTTTTT. Together with reference TRBV11-3 and TRBJ2-2, the CDR3 gives the full variable domain: EAGVVQSPRYKIIEKKQPVAFWCNPISGHNTLYWYLQNLGQGPELLIRYENEEAVDDSQLPKDRFSAERLKGVDSTLKIQPAELGDSAVYLCASSPTGVLRTGELFFGEGSRLTVL.

The J gene is TRBJ1-1, the V gene TRBV6-5; weak D call: TRBD1 (6 bases). The CDR3 is 13 residues long. V dropped 2 bases and J dropped 8 bases, with 12 bases sitting between them. Per the germline V gene, CDR1 is MNHEY and CDR2 is SVGAGI. This chain's CDR3 is CASSYPKGGEAFF. As DNA, the CDR3 is TGTGCCAGCAGTTACCCGAAAGGGGGAGAAGCTTTCTTT.

V usage is TRBV6-5 and J usage is TRBJ1-2; 7 bases are a match to TRBD1. The CDR3 loop spans 12 amino acids. Germline values: CDR1 MNHEY, CDR2 SVGAGI. V was clipped by 6 bases and J by 8 bases; unmatched bases: 6. DNA of the CDR3: TGTGCCAGCAGAAGGACAGGCCGGGGCTACACCTTC. It translates to CASRRTGRGYTF.

This sequence joins TRBV15 and TRBJ1-4; no firm D call. Germline V gene lookup returns CDR1 LNHNV and CDR2 YYDKDF (reference sequence). V was shortened by 1 base and J by 0 bases, with 6 bases between the two germline ends. The CDR3 is made up of 15 amino acids. The CDR3 DNA reads as TGTGCCACCAGCAGAGTTGGAGCAACTAATGAAAAACTGTTTTTT. Translated: CATSRVGATNEKLFF.

This clone was seen a few times. The V gene is TRBV7-9, the J gene TRBJ2-3, with no clear D. Trimming stripped 4 bases from V and 1 base from J, with 12 bases between. The CDR3 covers 15 residues. Germline lookup yields CDR1 SEHNR and CDR2 FQNEAQ (reference sequence). The CDR3 spells CASSSSRLRTDTQYF. In nucleotides, the CDR3 is TGTGCCAGCAGCTCAAGTCGATTGCGCACAGATACGCAGTATTTT.

This clone appeared a few times. The genes are TRBV25-1 and TRBJ1-4, with D tentatively TRBD1 (6 bases). This CDR3 spans 16 amino acids. V lost 1 base, J lost 7 bases, and 16 bases lay in between. Per the germline V gene, CDR1 is MGHDK and CDR2 is SYGVNS. CDR3 bases: TGTGCCAGCAGTGAATTATCGATAACAGGGAGTGAAAAACTGTTTTTT. This codes for CASSELSITGSEKLFF.

This clone was detected a few times. Here the CDR3 DNA reads TGTGCCAGCAGACGGGACTTTGGGAGCACAGATACGCAGTATTTT. The encoded protein is CASRRDFGSTDTQYF. The V call is TRBV6-5, the J call TRBJ2-3, with D possibly TRBD2 on 6 matching bases. This CDR3 is built from 15 residues. In germline, CDR1 is MNHEY, CDR2 SVGAGI. V was shortened by 6 bases and J by 0 bases, with 13 bases between the two germline ends.

Remarks on this clone: Other DNA variants within this sample encode the same CDR3. The V and J genes are TRBV4-3 and TRBJ2-5, with 7 bases identical to TRBD1. Germline V gene lookup returns CDR1 LGHNA and CDR2 YSLEER. The CDR3 spans 15 residues. Germline trimming cut 1 base from V and 5 bases from J; bases unmatched to any gene: 7. CDR3 bases: TGCGCCAGCAGCCAAGGACAGGGAGTACTTGAGACCCAGTACTTC. Its protein product is CASSQGQGVLETQYF.

V and J are TRBV7-9 and TRBJ2-3, with D hard to call. Between the trimmed V and J ends, which lost 3 bases and 8 bases, there was a span of 12 bases. Per the germline V gene, CDR1 is SEHNR and CDR2 is FQNEAQ (reference sequence). The CDR3 extends over 13 amino acids. CDR3 coding DNA: TGTGCCAGCAGCTTCTTGGCTACACGTACGCAGTATTTT. It translates to CASSFLATRTQYF.

V and J are TRBV4-1 and TRBJ1-1; D remains ambiguous. Germline V gene lookup returns CDR1 MGHRA and CDR2 YSYEKL. V lost 6 bases, J lost 0 bases, and 14 bases lay in between. The CDR3 totals 15 residues. The CDR3 spells CASRFLVGMNTEAFF. In DNA, the CDR3 is TGCGCCAGCAGGTTTCTGGTCGGTATGAACACTGAAGCTTTCTTT.

This clone occurred many times. The CDR3 region is CATSRRENTGELFF. The CDR3 nucleotides are TGTGCCACCAGCAGGCGGGAGAACACCGGGGAGCTGTTTTTT. This sequence joins TRBV15 and TRBJ2-2, with D possibly being TRBD2 (6 bases). The germline CDR1 and CDR2 sequences are LNHNV and YYDKDF (reference sequence). V lost 3 bases and J lost 1, with 6 bases in between. This CDR3 has 14 residues.

This clone was seen only a few times. The chain couples TRBV11-2 to TRBJ1-1, with 9 bases that match TRBD1. After removal of 8 bases from V and 0 bases from J, the junction contained 1 base not matched to a gene. There are 13 residues in the CDR3. The germline V gene encodes CDR1 SGHAT and CDR2 FQNNGV. The CDR3, as DNA: TGTGCCAGCGGACAGGGGTTGAACACTGAAGCTTTCTTT. Translating it yields CASGQGLNTEAFF. The variable domain in full, completed from reference TRBV11-2 and TRBJ1-1, reads EAGVAQSPRYKIIEKRQSVAFWCNPISGHATLYWYQQILGQGPKLLIQFQNNGVVDDSQLPKDRFSAERLKGVDSTLKIQPAKLEDSAVYLCASGQGLNTEAFFGQGTRLTVV.

Here the CDR3 DNA reads TGTGCCAGCAGCTTAAGACAGAACACCGGGGAGCTGTTTTTT. Protein sequence: CASSLRQNTGELFF. This chain uses TRBV7-8 with TRBJ2-2; D not certain. V was trimmed by 2 bases and J by 1 base, leaving 5 bases between them. This CDR3 contains 14 residues. Per the germline V gene, CDR1 is SGHVS and CDR2 is FQNEAQ.